The 11 T cell receptor beta chains given below trace back to one sample, sequenced in a study of T-cell reconstitution after alpha-beta-depleted transplantation in children. A TCRbeta library incorporating unique molecular identifiers was prepared. TCRdb redid the calling of the PCR reads with MiXCR, one entry per CDR3 protein. The sample holds about 370,000 distinct CDR3 sequences; roughly 20% are singletons and the top ten take 3.5% to 4%. The sequences come from PBMCs from the stem cell graft donor, collected from the stem cell graft. These receptors all stem from a human donor who donated a stem cell graft to a child with acute myeloid leukemia.

The chain carries TRBV20-1 and TRBJ1-2, with D uncertain. V was trimmed by 6 bases and J by 4 bases, leaving 12 bases between them. The germline gives CDR1 DFQATT, CDR2 SNEGSKA (reference sequence). The CDR3 loop spans 12 amino acids. Written as DNA, the CDR3 is TGCAGTGCCCGTACTCCGGGCTATGGCTACACCTTC. Translating it yields CSARTPGYGYTF.

The chain has TRBV29-1 and TRBJ2-1, with D perhaps matching TRBD2 (5 bases). The germline gives CDR1 SQVTM, CDR2 ANQGSEA. V was clipped by 3 bases and J by 8 bases, with 8 bases between them. The CDR3 totals 11 residues. The CDR3 DNA follows: TGCAGCGTTGAGGACTGGGATGAGCAGTTCTTC. Translated: CSVEDWDEQFF.

This chain links TRBV7-2 with TRBJ2-3; D is unclear. The CDR3 length is 12 residues. The germline gives CDR1 SGHTA, CDR2 FQGNSA. V lost 2 bases and J lost 9, with 9 bases in between. The CDR3 DNA sequence: TGTGCCAGCAGCTTACCCTTGGGGACGCAGTATTTT. Its translation: CASSLPLGTQYF.

This clonotype was detected a few times. The genes are TRBV6-1 and TRBJ1-1; a weak D match, TRBD1 (5 bases). This CDR3 spans 15 amino acids. V dropped 2 bases and J dropped 8 bases, with 18 bases sitting between them. Germline CDR1 reads MNHNS; CDR2 reads SASEGT. The CDR3 nucleotides are TGTGCCAGCAGTGAACTGTACAGGAGTCCAGTGGAAGCTTTCTTT. It translates to CASSELYRSPVEAFF.

This clonotype came up many times. The genes are TRBV12-3 or TRBV12-4 and TRBJ2-1, with a tentative D call TRBD2 (5 bases). The CDR3 has 12 residues. V lost 7 bases and J 7 bases, leaving 11 bases between the germline ends. The CDR3 loop is CASMSQRNEQFF. The CDR3 DNA is TGTGCCAGCATGTCGCAGCGGAATGAGCAGTTCTTC.

Ten or more counts support this clonotype. The chain links TRBV6-1 to TRBJ2-7; 9 bases align to TRBD2. Germline V gives CDR1 MNHNS, CDR2 SASEGT. Trimming removed 5 bases from V and 1 base from J; junction bases left unmatched: 9. The CDR3 contains 16 residues. CDR3 sequence (DNA): TGTGCCAGCAGTCCTCCGACTAGCGGCGGTTCCTACGAGCAGTACTTC. Translated: CASSPPTSGGSYEQYF.

This chain connects TRBV5-6 to TRBJ2-5; D remains unclear. Trimming removed 4 bases from V and 0 bases from J, with 16 bases in between. CDR1 and CDR2 (germline): SGHDT, YYEEEE. The CDR3 has 16 residues. The chain's CDR3 is CASSLSSIANQETQYF. The CDR3 DNA reads TGTGCCAGCAGCCTCTCCTCAATAGCTAACCAAGAGACCCAGTACTTC.

The gene calls are TRBV3-1 and TRBJ2-3; 7 positions agree with TRBD2. CDR3 length: 18 residues. Germline CDR1 and CDR2: LGHDT and YNNKEL (reference sequence). V gave up 2 bases and J gave up 0 bases; unmatched junction bases: 11. CDR3 amino acids: CASSQPPETSRSTDTQYF. The CDR3 coding sequence is TGTGCCAGCAGCCAACCACCCGAGACTAGCCGAAGCACAGATACGCAGTATTTT.

The chain uses TRBV28 and TRBJ2-5, with 10 bases identical to TRBD2. J lost 2 bases, V lost 2 bases, and 2 bases had no gene match. Germline V gene sequence: CDR1 MDHEN, CDR2 SYDVKM. The CDR3 has 15 residues. The DNA of the CDR3 is TGTGCCAGCAGTTTAGGAGCGGGAGGGCAAGAGACCCAGTACTTC. Protein sequence: CASSLGAGGQETQYF. The full variable domain, with the rest looked up from reference TRBV28 and TRBJ2-5, is DVKVTQSSRYLVKRTGEKVFLECVQDMDHENMFWYRQDPGLGLRLIYFSYDVKMKEKGDIPEGYSVSREKKERFSLILESASTNQTSMYLCASSLGAGGQETQYFGPGTRLLVL.

J is TRBJ2-1 and V is TRBV5-1; D remains ambiguous. The germline V and J ends were trimmed by 1 base and 3 bases, with 11 bases remaining between them. Germline V lookup: CDR1 SGHRS, CDR2 YFSETQ. CDR3 length: 15 residues. DNA for the CDR3: TGCGCCAGCAGCTTGACAGTAGACCACTACAATGAGCAGTTCTTC. Residues: CASSLTVDHYNEQFF.

This clonotype has a handful of counts. The J gene is TRBJ2-3, the V gene TRBV24-1; D is uncertain. Trimming took 2 bases from V and 0 from J, leaving 11 bases between them. The CDR3 loop spans 16 amino acids. The germline CDR1 and CDR2 sequences are KGHDR and SFDVKD. In DNA, the CDR3 is TGTGCCACCAGTGATTCCCGACACCGAAGCACAGATACGCAGTATTTT. Amino acid sequence: CATSDSRHRSTDTQYF.